Below are 14 T cell receptor beta chains sequenced from a single sample in a study of blood T cell repertoires in COVID-19 (dated by TCRdb to between 2020 and 2021). Libraries came from the immunoSEQ multiplex PCR assay. TCRdb mirrors the immuneACCESS table, restricted to in-frame sequences. Some clones are absent from its copies; in checked studies, under half trace to an unresolved V gene, and the reason for the others is unknown. Present in this sample are 200,000 to 250,000 clones, 83% of which were seen just once. The ten largest clones add up to over 1% of the sample. Sequenced material: peripheral blood. All receptors come from a woman aged 25 to 39 with COVID-19, enrolled during active disease.

There are many counts of this clone. V usage is TRBV10-3 and J usage is TRBJ1-1; D unclear. This CDR3 is built from 14 residues. CDR1 ENHRY and CDR2 SYGVKD come from the germline V gene. The germline V and J ends were trimmed by 0 bases and 6 bases, with 11 bases remaining between them. CDR3 loop: CAISESGGPAEAFF. CDR3 DNA sequence: TGTGCCATCAGTGAGTCAGGAGGCCCCGCTGAAGCTTTCTTT.

In its sample, this clone was seen a few times. CDR3 sequence (DNA): TGTGCCAGCAGACCCCGTGAGACAGGGGGTAATCAGCCCCAGCATTTT. As protein: CASRPRETGGNQPQHF. The V call is TRBV2, the J call TRBJ1-5; TRBD1 aligns across 9 bases. This CDR3 has 16 residues. V lost 6 bases to trimming and J lost 4 bases; unmatched junction nucleotides: 10. CDR1 and CDR2 (germline): SNHLY, FYNNEI. The full variable domain, completed using reference TRBV2 and TRBJ1-5, is EPEVTQTPSHQVTQMGQEVILRCVPISNHLYFYWYRQILGQKVEFLVSFYNNEISEKSEIFDDQFSVERPDGSNFTLKIRSTKLEDSAMYFCASRPRETGGNQPQHFGDGTRLSIL.

This sequence joins TRBV10-3 and TRBJ2-1; 14 nucleotides agree with TRBD2. Germline CDR1 reads ENHRY; CDR2 reads SYGVKD. Trimming cost V 5 bases and J 7 bases; bases outside gene matches: 4. The CDR3 is 15 amino acids. The DNA for the CDR3 is TGTGCCATCAGTCCCGGGACTAGCGGGGGAAATGAGCAGTTCTTC. It is translated as CAISPGTSGGNEQFF.

This clone is a singleton in its sample. The CDR3 DNA follows: TGTGCCAGCAGCGTAGAGGGGTCTAGCACAGATACGCAGTATTTT. Translating it yields CASSVEGSSTDTQYF. V and J are TRBV9 and TRBJ2-3; D may be TRBD1 (5 bases). This CDR3 has 15 residues. Trimming removed 0 bases at V and 0 bases at J, with 8 bases between. The germline V gene encodes CDR1 SGDLS and CDR2 YYNGEE.

The rearrangement joins TRBV27 to TRBJ2-2; TRBD2 is a possible D gene (6 bases). Per the germline V gene, CDR1 is MNHEY and CDR2 is SMNVEV (reference sequence). Trimming cost V 6 bases and J 5 bases, with 25 bases left between them. This CDR3 region has 18 residues. The CDR3 DNA reads TGTGCCAGCAGAGAGCTAGGGGTACGGGGGAGCAGGACCGGGGAGCTGTTTTTT. This codes for CASRELGVRGSRTGELFF.

The CDR3 sequence is CASKRYPADGYTF. The DNA of the CDR3 is TGTGCCAGCAAGCGGTACCCGGCAGATGGCTACACCTTC. This sequence joins TRBV27 and TRBJ1-2; D remains unclear. Germline V lookup: CDR1 MNHEY, CDR2 SMNVEV (reference sequence). Trimming removed 7 bases from V and 6 bases from J, with 15 bases in between. The CDR3 spans 13 residues.

This chain joins TRBV19 and TRBJ1-1; 7 nucleotides line up with TRBD1. The CDR3 spans 13 residues. Germline V lookup: CDR1 LNHDA, CDR2 SQIVND (reference sequence). The J segment lost 4 bases and the V segment lost 10 bases, leaving 9 bases of the junction unmatched. In DNA form, the CDR3 reads TGTGCCACCCGCAGGGGGGCAGGCACTGAAGCTTTCTTT. Translated: CATRRGAGTEAFF.

In the case of this clone: Other nucleotide sequences in the sample specify the same CDR3. V and J are TRBV27 and TRBJ2-7; 7 nucleotides line up with TRBD2. Trimming took 3 bases from V and 7 from J; bases not matched to a gene: 6. Germline CDR1 and CDR2: MNHEY and SMNVEV (reference sequence). The CDR3 consists of 13 residues. Written as DNA, the CDR3 is TGTGCCAGCAGTTTTGGCAGGGAGGGGGAGCAGTACTTC. It yields the protein CASSFGREGEQYF.

This chain connects TRBV30 to TRBJ1-1; 7 bases fit TRBD1. Germline V lookup: CDR1 GTSNPN, CDR2 SVGIG (reference sequence). Germline trimming cut 5 bases from V and 0 bases from J; bases unmatched to any gene: 6. CDR3 length equals 14 residues. The CDR3 DNA reads as TGTGCCTGGGATAGACAGGGAATGAACACTGAAGCTTTCTTT. Its protein is CAWDRQGMNTEAFF.

J is TRBJ2-5 and V is TRBV10-3; 9 nucleotides line up with TRBD1. Germline V lookup: CDR1 ENHRY, CDR2 SYGVKD. Trimming at V came to 0 bases and at J to 1 base, leaving 0 bases not matched to a gene. The CDR3 has 15 residues. Written as DNA, the CDR3 is TGTGCCATCAGTGAGTCGGGACAGGGCCAAGAGACCCAGTACTTC. It specifies CAISESGQGQETQYF.

V and J are TRBV19 and TRBJ1-1; the match to TRBD1 covers 11 bases. The CDR3 is made up of 18 amino acids. With 3 bases clipped from V and 3 bases from J, the junction kept 12 bases outside the gene matches. Germline V gene data show CDR1 as LNHDA and CDR2 as SQIVND (reference sequence). The CDR3 DNA reads TGTGCCAGTAGTATCTTAGGACAGGGGGCGAGTAAGGACACTGAAGCTTTCTTT. This sequence encodes CASSILGQGASKDTEAFF. Full variable domain (remainder filled in from reference TRBV19 and TRBJ1-1): DGGITQSPKYLFRKEGQNVTLSCEQNLNHDAMYWYRQDPGQGLRLIYYSQIVNDFQKGDIAEGYSVSREKKESFPLTVTSAQKNPTAFYLCASSILGQGASKDTEAFFGQGTRLTVV.

The sample holds a few counts of this clone. The chain carries TRBV5-4 and TRBJ2-5, with 14 positions matching TRBD2. The CDR3 covers 16 residues. V was clipped by 4 bases and J by 4 bases; unmatched bases: 6. In germline, CDR1 is SGHNT, CDR2 YYREEE (reference sequence). The CDR3 coding sequence is TGTGCCAGCAGCCTCGGACTAGCGGGAGGTTTAGAGACCCAGTACTTC. Translation gives CASSLGLAGGLETQYF. Using reference TRBV5-4 and TRBJ2-5 for the parts outside the CDR3, the full variable domain is ETGVTQSPTHLIKTRGQQVTLRCSSQSGHNTVSWYQQALGQGPQFIFQYYREEENGRGNFPPRFSGLQFPNYSSELNVNALELDDSALYLCASSLGLAGGLETQYFGPGTRLLVL.

The CDR3 sequence: CASSVRGPGSGNTIYF. The CDR3 DNA reads as TGTGCCAGCAGCGTAAGGGGGCCCGGTTCGGGAAACACCATATATTTT. The chain combines TRBV3-1 (or the pseudogene TRBV3-2) with TRBJ1-3; the match to TRBD1 covers 7 bases. This CDR3 has 16 amino acids. The V segment lost 5 bases and the J segment 4 bases; nucleotides outside the gene matches: 11. Germline values: CDR1 LGHDT, CDR2 YNNKEL (reference sequence).

The chain joins TRBV28 to TRBJ1-2, with D possibly matching TRBD1 (6 bases). This CDR3 has 14 amino acids. Germline-derived CDR1 and CDR2 are MDHEN and SYDVKM. V lost 3 bases and J lost 4, with 12 bases in between. The CDR3 DNA reads as TGTGCCAGCAGTTTGATCCCGGACAGCTATGGCTACACCTTC. As protein: CASSLIPDSYGYTF.